The 25 T cell receptor beta chains in this list originate from one sample, sequenced in a study of blood T cells in healthy people across ages. The use of a sample-barcoded 5' primer and a J-beta primer mix characterized a second PCR of roughly 6 to 11 cycles. TCRdb reprocessed the 5' RACE reads via MiXCR and lists one record per CDR3 protein. Altogether about 1.1 million distinct CDR3 sequences are present, around two fifths being singletons, with the ten largest covering about 12%. Sequencing input: blood. These receptors all come from a man in his late teens or twenties in good health.

As concerns this clonotype: Given a much more abundant clone one base away, this may be a read error. The gene calls are TRBV12-3 or TRBV12-4 and TRBJ2-5; the match to TRBD1 covers 7 bases. J gave up 3 bases and V 5 bases, and 9 bases lay outside the gene matches. The CDR3 covers 15 residues. The CDR3 spells CASSPPRQGKETQYF. The CDR3 region has the DNA TGTGCCAGCAGTCCCCCCAGACAGGGTAAAGAGACCCAGTACTTC.

The chain links TRBV9 to TRBJ2-2; perhaps TRBD2 as D (5 bases). CDR3 length: 16 residues. V lost 4 bases to trimming and J lost 1 base, with 14 bases between them. CDR1 SGDLS and CDR2 YYNGEE come from the germline V gene. CDR3 sequence: CASSPSEGWNTGELFF. The CDR3 region has the DNA TGTGCCAGCAGCCCCTCAGAGGGTTGGAACACCGGGGAGCTGTTTTTT.

The sample holds many counts of this clonotype. The gene calls are TRBV7-2 and TRBJ2-1; tentative D call: TRBD2 (7 bases). CDR1 is SGHTA and CDR2 is FQGNSA in the germline V gene. The CDR3 covers 15 residues. The V and J ends lost 1 base and 3 bases respectively, with 10 bases between them. The CDR3 loop reads CASSLVGGVYNEQFF. CDR3 bases: TGTGCCAGCAGCTTAGTAGGGGGGGTCTACAATGAGCAGTTCTTC.

The chain recombines TRBV5-1 with TRBJ1-1; D remains unclear. Germline CDR1 is SGHRS and CDR2 is YFSETQ. V dropped 3 bases and J dropped 0 bases, with 9 bases sitting between them. The CDR3 loop spans 14 amino acids. The CDR3 nucleotides read TGCGCCAGCAGCTCGGACGGAATGAACACTGAAGCTTTCTTT. This gives the protein CASSSDGMNTEAFF.

This CDR3 reads CASSSGVIGELFF. In nucleotides, the CDR3 is TGTGCCAGCAGTTCGGGAGTTATCGGGGAGCTGTTTTTT. The genes are TRBV27 and TRBJ2-2; a weak D match, TRBD2 (6 bases). The CDR3 is 13 residues long. V lost 4 bases and J lost 7, with 10 bases in between. From germline, CDR1 is MNHEY and CDR2 SMNVEV (reference sequence).

This clonotype was observed a few times. Here the CDR3 DNA reads TGTGCCAGCAATATGAACACCAATCAGCCCCAGCATTTT. This codes for CASNMNTNQPQHF. V gene TRBV12-3 or TRBV12-4 combines with J gene TRBJ1-5; D not certain. V lost 7 bases and J lost 3, with 10 bases in between. There are 13 residues in the CDR3.

At least ten counts were recorded for this clonotype. The chain combines TRBV29-1 with TRBJ2-1; TRBD1 matches at 12 bases. The CDR3 loop spans 14 amino acids. Germline V lookup: CDR1 SQVTM, CDR2 ANQGSEA. After removal of 4 bases from V and 7 bases from J, the junction contained 5 bases not matched to a gene. The CDR3, as DNA: TGCAGCGTTGTTATGGGACAGGGGGCGAATGAGCAGTTCTTC. Its protein is CSVVMGQGANEQFF.

The chain couples TRBV5-1 to TRBJ1-1, with a tentative D call TRBD1 (6 bases). The CDR3 length is 15 residues. Germline-derived CDR1 and CDR2 are SGHRS and YFSETQ. V lost 2 bases and J 2 bases, leaving 13 bases between the germline ends. In nucleotides, the CDR3 is TGCGCCAGCAGCTTCTCGACAGGCTTTAACACTGAAGCTTTCTTT. Its protein is CASSFSTGFNTEAFF. Supplemented by reference TRBV5-1 and TRBJ1-1, the full variable domain reads KAGVTQTPRYLIKTRGQQVTLSCSPISGHRSVSWYQQTPGQGLQFLFEYFSETQRNKGNFPGRFSGRQFSNSRSEMNVSTLELGDSALYLCASSFSTGFNTEAFFGQGTRLTVV.

This clonotype has at least ten counts. V gene TRBV6-5 combines with J gene TRBJ2-1; no firm D call. With 3 bases removed from V and 2 bases from J, the gap between germline ends came to 14 bases. The CDR3 is made up of 16 amino acids. Germline CDR1 is MNHEY and CDR2 is SVGAGI. CDR3 sequence reads: CASSYSDSNAYNEQFF. CDR3 sequence (DNA): TGTGCCAGCAGTTATTCCGACTCGAATGCCTACAATGAGCAGTTCTTC.

The chain links TRBV29-1 to TRBJ1-1; unclear D gene. CDR1 and CDR2 from the germline V gene are SQVTM and ANQGSEA. The CDR3 has 12 residues. Trimming left V 6 bases short and J 8 bases short, with 16 bases between. DNA of the CDR3: TGCAGCGTCCGGGCGGGGTCACAGGAAGCTTTCTTT. It specifies CSVRAGSQEAFF.

This sequence joins TRBV27 and TRBJ1-1; no definite D call. V was shortened by 4 bases and J by 0 bases, with 12 bases between the two germline ends. The CDR3 is 15 amino acids. Germline V gene sequence: CDR1 MNHEY, CDR2 SMNVEV (reference sequence). DNA for the CDR3: TGTGCCAGCAGTTCCCACGCAGCTATGAACACTGAAGCTTTCTTT. The encoded protein is CASSSHAAMNTEAFF.

This clonotype was recorded a few times. The chain employs TRBV6-2 or TRBV6-3 and TRBJ2-5; D uncertain. The CDR3 has 12 residues. Deletions cut 5 bases from V and 5 bases from J, with 9 bases between. Germline V gene sequence: CDR1 MNHEY, CDR2 SVGEGT. CDR3 amino acids: CASSNPRETQYF. CDR3 nucleotide sequence: TGTGCCAGCAGTAACCCAAGGGAGACCCAGTACTTC.

The rearrangement uses TRBV6-2 or TRBV6-3 and TRBJ2-7, with 7 positions matching TRBD1. Germline CDR1 and CDR2: MNHEY and SVGEGT. The CDR3 loop spans 14 amino acids. The junction had 2 bases not matched to a gene; V was cut back by 2 bases and J by 1 base. For the CDR3, the DNA is TGTGCCAGCAGTTACGACAGGGCTTCCTACGAGCAGTACTTC. Residues: CASSYDRASYEQYF.

This clonotype occurred a few times. V is TRBV6-1 and J is TRBJ2-5; TRBD1 matches at 10 bases. V dropped 4 bases and J dropped 1; count of bases not matched to a gene: 6. The CDR3 extends over 16 amino acids. CDR1 is MNHNS, CDR2 SASEGT, per germline. CDR3 sequence reads: CASSGLGQGSQETQYF. CDR3 nucleotide sequence: TGTGCCAGCAGTGGACTGGGACAGGGGAGCCAAGAGACCCAGTACTTC.

This clonotype occurred a few times. The V gene is TRBV7-2, the J gene TRBJ1-1, with unresolved D. The germline gives CDR1 SGHTA, CDR2 FQGNSA. The ends were cut back, 3 bases at V and 6 bases at J, with 8 bases in the middle. This CDR3 comprises 12 residues. DNA for the CDR3: TGTGCCAGCAGCTTCGGTTTGGCTGAAGCTTTCTTT. It codes for CASSFGLAEAFF. Looking up the rest from reference TRBV7-2 and TRBJ1-1 gives the full variable domain: GAGVSQSPSNKVTEKGKDVELRCDPISGHTALYWYRQSLGQGLEFLIYFQGNSAPDKSGLPSDRFSAERTGGSVSTLTIQRTQQEDSAVYLCASSFGLAEAFFGQGTRLTVV.

This clonotype has just a few counts. The rearrangement uses TRBV30 and TRBJ2-1; D perhaps matches TRBD2 (6 bases). The V gene lost 5 bases and the J gene lost 7 bases, with 9 bases spanning the gap. Germline values: CDR1 GTSNPN, CDR2 SVGIG (reference sequence). The CDR3 has 11 residues. Here the CDR3 DNA reads TGTGCCTGGTCACTAGCTAATGAGCAGTTCTTC. This sequence encodes CAWSLANEQFF. The full variable domain, with the rest looked up from reference TRBV30 and TRBJ2-1, is SQTIHQWPATLVQPVGSPLSLECTVEGTSNPNLYWYRQAAGRGLQLLFYSVGIGQISSEVPQNLSASRPQDRQFILSSKKLLLSDSGFYLCAWSLANEQFFGPGTRLTVL.

This clonotype was counted only a few times. This chain joins TRBV2 and TRBJ1-4; D gene unclear. Germline V CDR1 and CDR2: SNHLY, FYNNEI. V lost 1 base to trimming and J lost 5 bases, with 14 bases between them. CDR3 length: 16 amino acids. In DNA form, the CDR3 reads TGTGCCAGCAGTGAAGGGGCAGGACTCGTGAATGAAAAACTGTTTTTT. As protein: CASSEGAGLVNEKLFF.

This clonotype came up a few times. The genes are TRBV12-3 or TRBV12-4 and TRBJ1-2; the D gene is possibly TRBD1 (5 bases). V dropped 2 bases and J dropped 8 bases, with 9 bases sitting between them. The length of the CDR3 is 12 residues. CDR3 in DNA: TGTGCCAGCAGTTTAACGCAGGGAGGCTACACCTTC. Protein product: CASSLTQGGYTF.

This clonotype was seen only a few times. CDR3 bases: TGTGCCAGCAGCTTAGATGGGTTGGGGAACACTGAAGCTTTCTTT. Its protein is CASSLDGLGNTEAFF. This chain links TRBV11-2 with TRBJ1-1; D is ambiguous. V shed 0 bases and J shed 1 base, with 9 bases lying between them. Germline CDR1 is SGHAT and CDR2 is FQNNGV. The CDR3 covers 15 residues.

This clonotype was detected a few times. The chain uses TRBV6-2 or TRBV6-3 and TRBJ2-5, with D maybe TRBD2 (6 bases). The germline CDR1 and CDR2 sequences are MNHEY and SVGEGT. Trimming stripped 6 bases from V and 0 bases from J, with 17 bases between. The CDR3 runs 16 residues. CDR3 nucleotides: TGTGCCAGCAGGGCACTACTAGCAGAATACCAAGAGACCCAGTACTTC. It specifies CASRALLAEYQETQYF.

The rearrangement uses TRBV7-2 and TRBJ1-6; no clear D. Germline values: CDR1 SGHTA, CDR2 FQGNSA. The CDR3 has 14 amino acids. Trimming took off 1 base at V and 9 bases at J, with 10 bases between the two ends. Here the CDR3 reads CASSLGGVASPLHF. The CDR3 nucleotides are TGTGCCAGCAGCTTAGGCGGGGTCGCTTCACCCCTCCACTTT. The full variable domain, its missing parts supplied by reference TRBV7-2 and TRBJ1-6, is GAGVSQSPSNKVTEKGKDVELRCDPISGHTALYWYRQSLGQGLEFLIYFQGNSAPDKSGLPSDRFSAERTGGSVSTLTIQRTQQEDSAVYLCASSLGGVASPLHFGNGTRLTVT.

This clonotype came up a few times. The rearrangement links TRBV12-3 or TRBV12-4 to TRBJ1-2; D unresolved. V shed 4 bases and J shed 5 bases, with 11 bases lying between them. The CDR3 length is 13 residues. The CDR3, as DNA: TGTGCCAGCAGTTCATTCGGACTTTATGGCTACACCTTC. This encodes CASSSFGLYGYTF.

The chain couples TRBV29-1 to TRBJ2-2; the D gene is possibly TRBD1 (5 bases). CDR3 length: 13 residues. Germline V gene data show CDR1 as SQVTM and CDR2 as ANQGSEA. V lost 5 bases, J lost 2 bases, and 9 bases lay in between. DNA of the CDR3: TGCAGCGTTTATGACAGCAACACCGGGGAGCTGTTTTTT. Encoded protein: CSVYDSNTGELFF.

The chain combines TRBV29-1 with TRBJ2-3; maybe TRBD2 (5 bases). V dropped 7 bases and J dropped 0 bases, with 17 bases sitting between them. The CDR3 totals 15 residues. CDR1 is SQVTM and CDR2 is ANQGSEA in the germline V gene. CDR3: CSADRRPASTDTQYF. CDR3 sequence (DNA): TGCAGCGCTGATCGGAGGCCAGCTAGCACAGATACGCAGTATTTT.

This clonotype has a handful of counts. This rearrangement joins TRBV10-3 to TRBJ2-1; TRBD2 aligns across 8 bases. The CDR3 consists of 16 residues. In germline, CDR1 is ENHRY, CDR2 SYGVKD. Trimming removed 0 bases from V and 4 bases from J; junction bases left unmatched: 5. The CDR3 region is CAISESTAGAYNEQFF. CDR3 nucleotide sequence: TGTGCCATCAGTGAGTCGACAGCGGGAGCTTACAATGAGCAGTTCTTC.